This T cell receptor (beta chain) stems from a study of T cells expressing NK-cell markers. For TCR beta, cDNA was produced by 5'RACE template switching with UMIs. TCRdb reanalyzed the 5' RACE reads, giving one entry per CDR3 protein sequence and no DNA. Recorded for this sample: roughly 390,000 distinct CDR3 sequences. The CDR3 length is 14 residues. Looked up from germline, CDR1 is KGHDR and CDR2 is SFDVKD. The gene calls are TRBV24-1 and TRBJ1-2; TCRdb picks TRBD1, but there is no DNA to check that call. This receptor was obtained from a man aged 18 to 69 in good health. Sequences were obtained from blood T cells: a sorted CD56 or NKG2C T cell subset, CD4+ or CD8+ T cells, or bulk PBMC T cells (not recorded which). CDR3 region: CATSRADRGVGYTF.